This is a list of T cell receptor beta chains from one sample in a study of T cells in Graves' hyperthyroidism and ophthalmopathy. Via MiXCR, TCRdb re-called the multiplex PCR reads, giving one row per CDR3 protein. The sample has 550,000 to 600,000 distinct CDR3 sequences; about a sixth are singletons. Sample: blood. The source of these receptors is a woman under 30 with Graves' hyperthyroidism. The CDR3 runs from the conserved cysteine through the conserved F or W. D genes are given only for firm matches. A clone size is listed for some rows: how often the clone was seen (once, few, many), or a class if it is expanded.

TRBJ1-4,few,.,TRBV12-3/TRBV12-4,TGTGCCACCCGGCTGACAACTAATGAAAAACTGTTTTTT,CATRLTTNEKLFF
TRBJ2-5,many,.,TRBV2,TGTGCCAGCAGGACCCGGGAAAAGGGAGAGACCCAGTACTTC,CASRTREKGETQYF
TRBJ2-5,many,TRBD2,TRBV12-3/TRBV12-4,TGTGCCAGCAGTCATAGCGGGGGGTCAGTGTTGGAGACCCAGTACTTC,CASSHSGGSVLETQYF
TRBJ2-3,.,TRBD2,TRBV3-1,TGTGCCAGCAGCCCTCGAGGACTAGCGGGGGACTCAGATACGCAGTATTTT,CASSPRGLAGDSDTQYF
TRBJ2-5,.,.,TRBV20-1,TGCAGTGCTAGTGAACCAAGGGTGGGTGAGACCCAGTACTTC,CSASEPRVGETQYF
TRBJ2-7,many,TRBD1,TRBV7-9,TGTGCCAGCAGCTTAGTGGCGTGGGACAGCTCCTACGAGCAATACTTC,CASSLVAWDSSYEQYF
TRBJ2-1,.,.,TRBV6-2/TRBV6-3,TGTGCCAGCAGTGACAGCCTTGAGATGGGGTCCTACAATGAGCAGTTCTTC,CASSDSLEMGSYNEQFF
TRBJ1-5,few,.,TRBV20-1,TGCAGTGCTAGAGGTCCCCTCGGGGGGGGGGCGAGCGGCAATCAGCCCCAGCATTTT,CSARGPLGGGASGNQPQHF
TRBJ2-2,.,.,TRBV5-1,TGCGCCAGCAGCTTCGTGAGGGTGTCAGAGCCCGGGGAGCTGTTTTTT,CASSFVRVSEPGELFF
TRBJ1-6,.,.,TRBV9,TGTGCCAGCAGCGTAGGGGGGCGCGGTTCACCCCTCCACTTT,CASSVGGRGSPLHF
TRBJ1-5,.,TRBD1,TRBV6-1,TGTGCCAGCAGCCGGGACAGGGGTTCGGAGCAGCCCCAGCATTTT,CASSRDRGSEQPQHF
TRBJ1-2,many,.,TRBV11-1,TGTGCCAGCAGCTCTAAGGTGAACTATGGCTACACCTTC,CASSSKVNYGYTF
TRBJ2-5,few,.,TRBV6-1,TGTGCCAGCCAGGGAGCGGGTGGAGATAGGGGGACCCAGTACTTC,CASQGAGGDRGTQYF
TRBJ1-3,many,.,TRBV30,TGTGCCTGGGATGGGGGCCTTACCGCAGACACCATATATTTT,CAWDGGLTADTIYF
TRBJ2-1,many,.,TRBV7-3,TGTGCCAGCAGCTTATCGTTAGGGGACAATGAGCAGTTCTTC,CASSLSLGDNEQFF
TRBJ2-7,.,TRBD2,TRBV4-3,TGCGCCAGCAGCCAAGATGGGGGGGGATACGAGCAGTACTTC,CASSQDGGGYEQYF
TRBJ2-5,many,TRBD1,TRBV20-1,TGCAGTGCTAGGACAGGGAAGATTCAAGAGACCCAGTACTTC,CSARTGKIQETQYF
TRBJ2-7,many,.,TRBV29-1,TGCAGCGTTGAAGTTGCAAGTCCCTACGAGCAGTACTTC,CSVEVASPYEQYF
TRBJ2-1,many,TRBD2,TRBV27,TGTGCCAGCAGTCCCGTTGCGGGGGGGAGCTACAATGAGCAGTTCTTC,CASSPVAGGSYNEQFF
TRBJ2-1,many,TRBD2,TRBV11-2,TGTGCCAGCAGCCGAGGATTTAGCGGGGGGGCCTGGAATGAGCAGTTCTTC,CASSRGFSGGAWNEQFF
TRBJ2-5,.,.,TRBV12-5,TGTGCTAGTGGGGGCTTTGGGCAAGAGACCCAGTACTTC,CASGGFGQETQYF
TRBJ2-1,.,.,TRBV12-5,TGTGCTAGTGGTTTGGTACTAGGGATACGGGCGGATGGGCAGTTCTTC,CASGLVLGIRADGQFF
TRBJ2-5,few,.,TRBV12-3/TRBV12-4,TGTGCCAGCAGTTTAACGCGGGGAAAGACCCAGTACTTC,CASSLTRGKTQYF
TRBJ2-7,.,.,TRBV29-1,TGCAGCGTTGAAGAGGGGACACGGTCATCGTTTGTGGAGCAGTACTTC,CSVEEGTRSSFVEQYF
TRBJ2-1,.,.,TRBV5-1,TGCGCCAGCAGCTTGGGGATCCACAATGAGCAGTTCTTC,CASSLGIHNEQFF
TRBJ2-5,.,TRBD2,TRBV7-2,TGTGCCAGCAGCTACCCGGGACTAGCGCAAGAGACCCAGTACTTC,CASSYPGLAQETQYF
TRBJ2-1,.,.,TRBV7-9,TGTGCCAGCAGCTTAGTCCGAGTAGACAATGAGCAGTTCTTC,CASSLVRVDNEQFF
TRBJ2-4,few,.,TRBV6-1,TGTGCCAGCAGTACCCCGGGACCAGGGATGGAGTACATTCAGTACTTC,CASSTPGPGMEYIQYF
TRBJ2-7,many,.,TRBV28,TGTGCCAGCAGTTTAGGGCAGGACGGTTTATACGAGCAGTACTTC,CASSLGQDGLYEQYF
TRBJ1-1,many,.,TRBV10-3,TGTGCCATCAGTGAGTCGGCAGGGAACACTGAAGCTTTCTTT,CAISESAGNTEAFF
TRBJ1-2,.,.,TRBV15,TGTGCCACCAGCCCCCGAGACTCTTATAACTATGGCTACACCTTC,CATSPRDSYNYGYTF
TRBJ2-1,many,TRBD2,TRBV28,TGTGCCAGCAGTGGGCAGCGGGGGCCCTCCTACAATGAGCAGTTCTTC,CASSGQRGPSYNEQFF
TRBJ1-2,.,TRBD1,TRBV12-3/TRBV12-4,TGTGCCAGCAGCCGGACAGGGGGAATGTATGGCTACACCTTC,CASSRTGGMYGYTF
TRBJ2-7,.,TRBD1,TRBV9,TGTGCCAGCAGCGAACAACCCGGGACAGGGGTCTACGAGCAGTACTTC,CASSEQPGTGVYEQYF
TRBJ2-3,many,TRBD2,TRBV11-2,TGTGCCAGCAACTCCTTCGGGGGGGGCACAGATACGCAGTATTTT,CASNSFGGGTDTQYF
TRBJ2-5,many,TRBD2,TRBV7-2,TGTGCCAGCAGTAGTGGGCGGGGGGCCCAAGAGACCCAGTACTTC,CASSSGRGAQETQYF
TRBJ1-4,.,.,TRBV29-1,TGCAGCGCCACAATAGGGCAGGCTGAAAAACTGTTTTTT,CSATIGQAEKLFF
TRBJ1-6,many,.,TRBV12-3/TRBV12-4,TGTGCCAGCAGTTTTGCGGGGGAGAGAGCATCACCCCTCCACTTT,CASSFAGERASPLHF
TRBJ2-3,many,.,TRBV18,TGTGCCAGCTCACCCGAGACGACTAGCACAGATACGCAGTATTTT,CASSPETTSTDTQYF
TRBJ2-1,many,TRBD2,TRBV2,TGTGCCAGCAGTGACCGAGCGGGAGGGTTCTACAATGAGCAGTTCTTC,CASSDRAGGFYNEQFF
TRBJ2-7,many,TRBD1,TRBV28,TGTGCCAGCAGTTTTCACGGGACAGGGGTCTACGAGCAGTACTTC,CASSFHGTGVYEQYF
TRBJ1-2,few,.,TRBV6-1,TGTGCCAGCTTGCCAGGGGCCTTCGACTATGGCTACACCTTC,CASLPGAFDYGYTF
TRBJ1-1,many,TRBD1,TRBV18,TGTGCCAGCTCAGACAGGGCGGTTTGGTCGAACACTGAAGCTTTCTTT,CASSDRAVWSNTEAFF
TRBJ2-1,.,.,TRBV14,TGTGCCAGCAGCCTATCAGGGGGGAGGCACGACAATGAGCAGTTCTTC,CASSLSGGRHDNEQFF
TRBJ2-3,many,.,TRBV7-8,TGTGCCGTTCGGGGTCCGAGGACAGATACGCAGTATTTT,CAVRGPRTDTQYF
TRBJ1-2,many,.,TRBV3-1,TGTGCCAGCAGCCCAGGCTTTAAGGGCTACACCTTC,CASSPGFKGYTF
TRBJ2-1,many,TRBD1,TRBV2,TGTGCCAGCAAGAAGGACAGGGTGGGCAATGAGCAGTTCTTC,CASKKDRVGNEQFF
TRBJ1-1,.,TRBD1,TRBV19,TGTGCCAGTAGTAGGGGGACAGGGGTCGGAGGTACTGAAGCTTTCTTT,CASSRGTGVGGTEAFF
TRBJ2-7,.,.,TRBV5-1,TGCGCCAGCAGCTTGGGGGGACAACGACCCCAACTCTACGAGCAGTACTTC,CASSLGGQRPQLYEQYF
TRBJ1-4,.,TRBD1,TRBV28,TGTGCCAGCAGTTCGCCGACAGGGGAGGGAGGAAAACTGTTTTTT,CASSSPTGEGGKLFF
TRBJ2-3,few,.,TRBV29-1,TGCAGCGTTGGTAGGGGCCAGCGGGATACGCAGTATTTT,CSVGRGQRDTQYF
TRBJ2-1,many,.,TRBV5-1,TGCGCCAGCAGCTTGGGACAGCGGTACAATGAGCAGTTCTTC,CASSLGQRYNEQFF
TRBJ2-7,.,.,TRBV24-1,TGTGCCACCAGTGACTCTAAAGCGATATCCTACGAGCAGTACTTC,CATSDSKAISYEQYF
TRBJ1-2,.,TRBD1,TRBV12-3/TRBV12-4,TGTGCCAGCAGTGTGCACAGGGGAAACTATGGCTACACCTTC,CASSVHRGNYGYTF
TRBJ1-2,few,.,TRBV7-9,TGTGCCAGCAGCTTAGAGGCAGGGAGCTATGGCTACACCTTC,CASSLEAGSYGYTF